This T cell receptor beta chain was captured by sequencing in a study of cytomegalovirus exposure and HLA in healthy donors. Whole-study context: The same platform as the 500 to 700 first-cohort repertoires was used for the 90 to 150 validation repertoires, a later analysis reported.

Of note for this clone: The antigen is not known.

Study-wide results and caveats: Subsequent analysis found a tendency for first-cohort TCR clusters to co-occur within the 120 or so validation repertoires. Confirmation in vitro established that a few CMV-associated chains were specific for CMV antigens.

V gave up 1 base and J gave up 0 bases, with 13 bases separating them. Germline V gene sequence: CDR1 SQVTM, CDR2 ANQGSEA. The CDR3 is 16 amino acids. Generated by immunoSEQ multiplex PCR, the TCRdb table keeps only in-frame clones and is missing some. The top ten clones hold roughly 1% of a sample with about 280,000 clones, 88% of them seen once. The chain employs TRBV29-1 and TRBJ2-1; a possible D gene is TRBD2 (5 bases). The specimen was PBMCs. The source is a young woman in good health and CMV-seronegative. The CDR3 sequence is CSVEVPSPSSYNEQFF. The CDR3 DNA reads as TGCAGCGTTGAAGTCCCTAGCCCGAGCTCCTACAATGAGCAGTTCTTC.